The 12 T cell receptor beta chains below come from one sample, sequenced in a study of neoadjuvant nivolumab and ipilimumab in lung cancer. Assay: immunoSEQ multiplex PCR; the TCRdb copy retains only in-frame clones and omits some. The sample carries about 17,000 clones, 70% to 80% recorded once. The sequencing here drew on tumor tissue, taken after neoadjuvant nivolumab, alone or with ipilimumab, at or shortly before surgery. The receptors come from an adult with non-small cell lung cancer.

V gene TRBV5-1 combines with J gene TRBJ2-1; 11 nucleotides match TRBD2. Germline V gene sequence: CDR1 SGHRS, CDR2 YFSETQ. The CDR3 has 16 amino acids. V shed 3 bases, J shed 9 bases, and the junction held 11 bases outside the gene matches. The CDR3 nucleotides are TGCGCCAGCAGCTATGGGGGTAGCGGGGGGGCCCGTGAGCAGTTCTTC. Translating it yields CASSYGGSGGAREQFF.

The chain combines TRBV7-2 with TRBJ2-1; D is possibly TRBD2 (5 bases). V was clipped by 2 bases and J by 7 bases, with 6 bases between them. This CDR3 has 12 amino acids. The germline V gene encodes CDR1 SGHTA and CDR2 FQGNSA. The CDR3 region has the DNA TGTGCCAGCAGCTTAACGGGGAATGAGCAGTTCTTC. This gives the protein CASSLTGNEQFF.

In regard to this clone: At the DNA level, this CDR3 is encoded by other sequences in the same sample as well. The rearrangement uses TRBV7-2 and TRBJ2-1; D may be TRBD1 or TRBD2 (5 bases each). The CDR3 consists of 15 residues. Germline V gene sequence: CDR1 SGHTA, CDR2 FQGNSA. V gave up 1 base and J gave up 2 bases, with 9 bases separating them. The CDR3 loop reads CASSLGTGPYNEQFF. The CDR3 region has the DNA TGTGCCAGCAGCTTAGGGACGGGGCCCTACAATGAGCAGTTCTTC.

The V gene is TRBV6-1, the J gene TRBJ1-1, with a possible D match to TRBD1 (6 bases). In germline, CDR1 is MNHNS, CDR2 SASEGT. This CDR3 comprises 14 residues. V lost 6 bases, J lost 5 bases, and 16 bases lay in between. The CDR3 is CASRRETGPTEAFF. The CDR3 DNA follows: TGTGCCAGCAGGCGCGAGACAGGCCCGACTGAAGCTTTCTTT.

This CDR3 reads CASSESPSGVTYNEQFF. The CDR3 DNA reads TGTGCCAGCAGTGAAAGTCCTAGCGGGGTGACCTACAATGAGCAGTTCTTC. The V and J genes are TRBV6-1 and TRBJ2-1; 9 nucleotides agree with TRBD2. Unmatched junction bases numbered 7, after V lost 2 bases and J lost 2 bases. The CDR3 is 17 residues long. In germline, CDR1 is MNHNS, CDR2 SASEGT.

The CDR3 DNA follows: TGCGCCAGCAGATCCCGGGACGGGGGTGAGACCCAGTACTTC. This gives the protein CASRSRDGGETQYF. The chain has TRBV5-1 and TRBJ2-5; possible D gene TRBD2, 6 bases. Germline loops: CDR1 SGHRS, CDR2 YFSETQ. With 5 bases removed from V and 5 bases from J, the gap between germline ends came to 16 bases. This CDR3 spans 14 amino acids.

This sequence joins TRBV29-1 and TRBJ2-7, with D perhaps TRBD2 (5 bases). There are 12 residues in the CDR3. Germline assignment: CDR1 SQVTM and CDR2 ANQGSEA. The V gene lost 6 bases and the J gene lost 3 bases, with 12 bases spanning the gap. In DNA form, the CDR3 reads TGCAGCGTCTTAGAAGGGAGCTACGAGCAGTACTTC. Translation gives CSVLEGSYEQYF.

The chain employs TRBV5-4 and TRBJ1-1; D ambiguous. This CDR3 spans 14 amino acids. Looked up from germline, CDR1 is SGHNT and CDR2 is YYREEE (reference sequence). V gave up 4 bases and J gave up 0 bases, with 10 bases separating them. The CDR3 region is CASSPQRMNTEAFF. The CDR3 DNA sequence: TGTGCCAGCAGCCCCCAGAGAATGAACACTGAAGCTTTCTTT.

The V gene is TRBV5-4, the J gene TRBJ1-1; D may be TRBD1 (5 bases). The CDR3 runs to 13 residues. V lost 5 bases and J 4 bases, leaving 12 bases between the germline ends. Germline assignment: CDR1 SGHNT and CDR2 YYREEE (reference sequence). CDR3 DNA: TGTGCCAGCAGTAAAGGGGCAAGCACTGAAGCTTTCTTT. It yields the protein CASSKGASTEAFF.

V is TRBV27 and J is TRBJ2-7, with 7 positions matching TRBD1. The germline V gene has CDR1 MNHEY and CDR2 SMNVEV (reference sequence). CDR3 length equals 14 residues. Losses at the gene ends were 4 bases for V and 0 bases for J; bases not matched to a gene: 3. The CDR3 nucleotides are TGTGCCAGCAGTTCCCGGGACAGCTCCTACGAGCAGTACTTC. Its protein product is CASSSRDSSYEQYF.

This chain joins TRBV4-3 and TRBJ1-2, with D perhaps matching TRBD1 (5 bases). Germline loops: CDR1 LGHNA, CDR2 YSLEER. V was pared by 1 base and J by 4 bases, with 13 bases between. This CDR3 has 15 amino acids. The CDR3 here is CASSQGRQTLYGYTF. CDR3 nucleotide sequence: TGCGCCAGCAGCCAAGGAAGACAGACCCTCTATGGCTACACCTTC.

This chain joins TRBV10-3 and TRBJ1-2; D is unresolved. This CDR3 is built from 15 residues. Trimming pared 4 bases from V and 5 bases from J, leaving 17 bases between. The germline gives CDR1 ENHRY, CDR2 SYGVKD. CDR3 residues: CAISVGGGMGYGYTF. CDR3 nucleotides: TGTGCCATCAGTGTCGGTGGAGGGATGGGTTATGGCTACACCTTC.